This entry lists 14 T cell receptor beta chains sequenced from one sample in a study of blood T cell repertoires in COVID-19. Profiling relied on immunoSEQ multiplex PCR, and the TCRdb table lists in-frame clones only, not all of them. The table shows fewer than 300,000 clones, with 65% to 85% occurring only once. Sequenced material: peripheral blood. The receptor set was obtained from a human donor with COVID-19, enrolled during active disease. The donor label of this sample is uncertain.

V and J are TRBV2 and TRBJ1-3; D unclear. Germline CDR1 reads SNHLY; CDR2 reads FYNNEI. Deletions cut 7 bases from V and 4 bases from J, with 11 bases between. The CDR3 is made up of 13 amino acids. The CDR3 DNA reads as TGTGCCAGCACCGAGGGTTGGGGAAACACCATATATTTT. Encoded protein: CASTEGWGNTIYF.

The chain has TRBV6-4 and TRBJ1-6, with D possibly TRBD1 on 5 matching bases. Trimming removed 0 bases from V and 7 bases from J, with 13 bases in between. The CDR3 extends over 16 amino acids. CDR1 MRHNA and CDR2 SNTAGT come from the germline V gene. The CDR3 coding sequence is TGTGCCAGCAGTGACTCGACGGGGGTCGGAAATTCACCCCTCCACTTT. Translation gives CASSDSTGVGNSPLHF.

V gene TRBV5-5 combines with J gene TRBJ1-4; TRBD1 aligns across 8 bases. Germline CDR1 and CDR2: SGHKS and YYEKEE (reference sequence). This CDR3 contains 14 residues. Trimming removed 3 bases from V and 8 bases from J; junction bases left unmatched: 6. The CDR3 DNA sequence: TGTGCCAGCAGCTGGACAGGGTCAGGGGAAAAACTGTTTTTT. Translation: CASSWTGSGEKLFF.

A single count supports this clone. The chain joins TRBV9 to TRBJ2-7; 13 nucleotides match TRBD2. The CDR3 is made up of 15 amino acids. The germline V gene encodes CDR1 SGDLS and CDR2 YYNGEE. Unmatched junction bases numbered 2, after V lost 3 bases and J lost 2 bases. CDR3 DNA: TGTGCCAGCAGCGGGGGGACTAGCGGGGCCTACGAGCAGTACTTC. This codes for CASSGGTSGAYEQYF.

V is TRBV28 and J is TRBJ1-2; 10 bases map to TRBD1. In germline, CDR1 is MDHEN, CDR2 SYDVKM. Losses at the gene ends were 2 bases for V and 7 bases for J; bases not matched to a gene: 7. The CDR3 runs 15 residues. DNA for the CDR3: TGTGCCAGCAGTTTAGGTGGGACAGGGGCTCTTGGCTACACCTTC. It translates to CASSLGGTGALGYTF.

This chain uses TRBV29-1 with TRBJ2-3; a weak D match, TRBD2 (5 bases). V gave up 7 bases and J gave up 2 bases, with 19 bases separating them. The CDR3 contains 15 residues. Germline CDR1 is SQVTM and CDR2 is ANQGSEA. The CDR3 DNA is TGCAGCGGTGAGAGAACTAGTGCTTTCACAGATACGCAGTATTTT. Amino acid sequence: CSGERTSAFTDTQYF.

The chain employs TRBV19 and TRBJ2-7; TRBD1 agrees at 7 bases. The V gene end was trimmed by 5 bases and the J gene end by 0 bases; junction bases not matched to a gene: 7. Germline V gene lookup returns CDR1 LNHDA and CDR2 SQIVND (reference sequence). The CDR3 length is 15 residues. DNA for the CDR3: TGTGCCAGTAGTGTGGGACAGCCGCGCTCCTACGAGCAGTACTTC. This translates into CASSVGQPRSYEQYF.

The rearrangement links TRBV9 to TRBJ2-1, with 11 bases matching TRBD2. The V gene end was trimmed by 7 bases and the J gene end by 6 bases; junction bases not matched to a gene: 18. The CDR3 is 18 residues long. Germline V gene lookup returns CDR1 SGDLS and CDR2 YYNGEE. CDR3 residues: CASGGLAAGWRALNEQFF. As DNA, the CDR3 is TGTGCCAGCGGGGGACTAGCGGCCGGATGGCGGGCACTCAATGAGCAGTTCTTC. Filled out from reference TRBV9 and TRBJ2-1, the complete variable domain reads DSGVTQTPKHLITATGQRVTLRCSPRSGDLSVYWYQQSLDQGLQFLIQYYNGEERAKGNILERFSAQQFPDLHSELNLSSLELGDSALYFCASGGLAAGWRALNEQFFGPGTRLTVL.

This rearrangement joins TRBV11-2 to TRBJ1-1; D is possibly TRBD1 (5 bases). The CDR3 has 15 amino acids. Between the trimmed V and J ends, which lost 5 bases and 1 base, there was a span of 14 bases. The germline CDR1 and CDR2 sequences are SGHAT and FQNNGV. CDR3 bases: TGTGCCAGCAGCCGGTGGGGCGGGGAGAACACTGAAGCTTTCTTT. Translated, it gives CASSRWGGENTEAFF.

The gene calls are TRBV19 and TRBJ2-5; D remains unclear. V lost 5 bases and J 5 bases, leaving 9 bases between the germline ends. This CDR3 comprises 12 residues. Germline V gene lookup returns CDR1 LNHDA and CDR2 SQIVND (reference sequence). CDR3 loop: CASSVPRETQYF. The CDR3, as DNA: TGTGCCAGTAGTGTCCCCCGTGAGACCCAGTACTTC.

V is TRBV28 and J is TRBJ1-1, with D uncertain. Germline CDR1 MDHEN, CDR2 SYDVKM. The V end was cut by 6 bases, the J end by 0 bases, with 11 bases between. The CDR3 extends over 14 amino acids. DNA for the CDR3: TGTGCCAGCAGCTTCCCCAGATTGAACACTGAAGCTTTCTTT. It is translated as CASSFPRLNTEAFF.

V is TRBV6-2 or TRBV6-3 and J is TRBJ2-3; D is uncertain. Per germline, CDR1 MNHEY and CDR2 SVGEGT. V was pared by 1 base and J by 2 bases, with 4 bases between. CDR3 size: 13 residues. CDR3 DNA: TGTGCCAGCAGTTACTACTCCACAGATACGCAGTATTTT. Protein product: CASSYYSTDTQYF.

This clone appeared a single time. The chain couples TRBV6-6 to TRBJ2-3, with D hard to call. V dropped 3 bases and J dropped 2 bases, with 6 bases sitting between them. The CDR3 length is 13 residues. Germline CDR1 reads MNHNY; CDR2 reads SVGAGI (reference sequence). CDR3 amino acids: CASSYGATDTQYF. CDR3 in DNA: TGTGCCAGCAGTTATGGAGCCACAGATACGCAGTATTTT.

This rearrangement joins TRBV5-6 to TRBJ2-2; D remains ambiguous. V lost 0 bases to trimming and J lost 4 bases, with 10 bases between them. The CDR3 consists of 15 residues. The V gene's germline CDR1 is SGHDT and CDR2 YYEEEE. The CDR3 coding sequence is TGTGCCAGCAGCTTGGTCGGCAGGTCCACCGGGGAGCTGTTTTTT. Amino acids: CASSLVGRSTGELFF.